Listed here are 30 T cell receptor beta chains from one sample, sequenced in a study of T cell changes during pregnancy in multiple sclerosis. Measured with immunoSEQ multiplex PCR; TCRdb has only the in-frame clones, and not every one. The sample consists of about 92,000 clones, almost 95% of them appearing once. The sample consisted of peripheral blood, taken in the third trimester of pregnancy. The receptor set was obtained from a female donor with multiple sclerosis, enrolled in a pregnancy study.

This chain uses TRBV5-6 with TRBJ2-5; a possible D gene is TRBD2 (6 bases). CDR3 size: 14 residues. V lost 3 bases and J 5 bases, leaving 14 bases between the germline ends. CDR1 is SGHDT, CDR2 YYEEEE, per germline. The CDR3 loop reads CASSWGGVRETQYF. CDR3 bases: TGTGCCAGCAGCTGGGGCGGGGTTCGGGAGACCCAGTACTTC.

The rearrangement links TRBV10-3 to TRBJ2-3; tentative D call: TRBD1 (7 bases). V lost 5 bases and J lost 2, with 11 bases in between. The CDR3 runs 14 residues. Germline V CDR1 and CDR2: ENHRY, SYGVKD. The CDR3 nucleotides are TGTGCCATCAGTCCCAGGGGGGACACAGATACGCAGTATTTT. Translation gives CAISPRGDTDTQYF.

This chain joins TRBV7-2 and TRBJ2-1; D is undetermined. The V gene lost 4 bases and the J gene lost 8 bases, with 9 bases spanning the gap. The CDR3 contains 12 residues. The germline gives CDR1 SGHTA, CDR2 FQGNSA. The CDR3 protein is CASSSRFDEQFF. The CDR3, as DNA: TGTGCCAGCAGCTCTAGATTCGATGAGCAGTTCTTC.

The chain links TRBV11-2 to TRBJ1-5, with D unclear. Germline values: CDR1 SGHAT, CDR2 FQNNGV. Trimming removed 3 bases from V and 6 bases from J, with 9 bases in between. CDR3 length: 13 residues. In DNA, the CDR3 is TGTGCCAGCAGCTTTAAGGGAGGTCAGCCCCAGCATTTT. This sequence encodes CASSFKGGQPQHF.

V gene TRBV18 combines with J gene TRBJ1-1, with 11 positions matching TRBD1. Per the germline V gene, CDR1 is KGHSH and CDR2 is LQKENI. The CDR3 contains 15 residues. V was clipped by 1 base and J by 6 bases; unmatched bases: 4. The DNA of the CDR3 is TGTGCCAGCTCACCACTTGGACAGGGGGCGTCTGAAGCTTTCTTT. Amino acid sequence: CASSPLGQGASEAFF. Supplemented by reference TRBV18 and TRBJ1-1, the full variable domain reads NAGVMQNPRHLVRRRGQEARLRCSPMKGHSHVYWYRQLPEEGLKFMVYLQKENIIDESGMPKERFSAEFPKEGPSILRIQQVVRGDSAAYFCASSPLGQGASEAFFGQGTRLTVV.

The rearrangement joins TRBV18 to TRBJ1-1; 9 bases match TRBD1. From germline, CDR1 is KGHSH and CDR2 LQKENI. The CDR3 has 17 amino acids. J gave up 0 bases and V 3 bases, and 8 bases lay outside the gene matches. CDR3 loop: CASSPFAQGAMNTEAFF. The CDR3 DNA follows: TGTGCCAGCTCACCTTTCGCACAGGGGGCTATGAACACTGAAGCTTTCTTT.

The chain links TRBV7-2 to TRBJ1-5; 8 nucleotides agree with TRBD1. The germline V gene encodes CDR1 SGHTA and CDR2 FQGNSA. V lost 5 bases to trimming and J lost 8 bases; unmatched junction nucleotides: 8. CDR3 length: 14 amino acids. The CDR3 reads CASSLRQGREPQHF. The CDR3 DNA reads TGTGCCAGCAGCCTACGACAGGGGCGCGAGCCCCAGCATTTT. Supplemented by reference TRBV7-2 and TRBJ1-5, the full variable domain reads GAGVSQSPSNKVTEKGKDVELRCDPISGHTALYWYRQSLGQGLEFLIYFQGNSAPDKSGLPSDRFSAERTGGSVSTLTIQRTQQEDSAVYLCASSLRQGREPQHFGDGTRLSIL.

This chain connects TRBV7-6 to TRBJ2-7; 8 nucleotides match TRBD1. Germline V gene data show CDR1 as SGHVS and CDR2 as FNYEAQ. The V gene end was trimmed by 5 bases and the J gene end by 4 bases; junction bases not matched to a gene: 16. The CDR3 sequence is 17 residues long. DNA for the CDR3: TGTGCCAGCAGCCCAGAAGGGAGTGGGACAGGTACTTACGAGCAGTACTTC. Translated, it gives CASSPEGSGTGTYEQYF.

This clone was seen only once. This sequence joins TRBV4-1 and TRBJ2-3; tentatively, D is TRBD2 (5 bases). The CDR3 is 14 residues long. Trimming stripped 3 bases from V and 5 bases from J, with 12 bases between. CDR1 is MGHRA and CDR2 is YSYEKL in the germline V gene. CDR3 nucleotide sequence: TGCGCCAGCAGCCATCCTCTAGCAGTAGATACGCAGTATTTT. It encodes CASSHPLAVDTQYF.

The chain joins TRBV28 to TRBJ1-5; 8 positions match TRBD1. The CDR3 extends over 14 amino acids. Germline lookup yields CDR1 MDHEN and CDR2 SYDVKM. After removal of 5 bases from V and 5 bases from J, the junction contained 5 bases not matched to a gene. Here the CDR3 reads CASSLGQVYQPQHF. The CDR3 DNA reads TGTGCCAGCAGTCTGGGACAGGTTTATCAGCCCCAGCATTTT.

DNA for the CDR3: TGTGCCAGCAACCTCGGGGCAGATACGCAGTATTTT. As protein: CASNLGADTQYF. This chain links TRBV7-2 with TRBJ2-3; possible D gene TRBD2, 5 bases. The CDR3 covers 12 residues. Germline CDR1 SGHTA, CDR2 FQGNSA. V was trimmed by 7 bases and J by 4 bases, leaving 9 bases between them. The full variable domain, its missing parts supplied by reference TRBV7-2 and TRBJ2-3, is GAGVSQSPSNKVTEKGKDVELRCDPISGHTALYWYRQSLGQGLEFLIYFQGNSAPDKSGLPSDRFSAERTGGSVSTLTIQRTQQEDSAVYLCASNLGADTQYFGPGTRLTVL.

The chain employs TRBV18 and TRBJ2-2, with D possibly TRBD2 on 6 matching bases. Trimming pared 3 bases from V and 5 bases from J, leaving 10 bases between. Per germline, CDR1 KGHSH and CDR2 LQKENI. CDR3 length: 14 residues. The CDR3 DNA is TGTGCCAGCTCACCGAAAGCGGGTACCGGGGAGCTGTTTTTT. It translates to CASSPKAGTGELFF.

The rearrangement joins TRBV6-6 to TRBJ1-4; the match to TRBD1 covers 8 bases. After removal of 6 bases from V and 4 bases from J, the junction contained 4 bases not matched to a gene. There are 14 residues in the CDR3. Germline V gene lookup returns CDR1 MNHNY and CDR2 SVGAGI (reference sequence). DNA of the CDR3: TGTGCCAGCAGGAGGACAGGGAGTAATGAAAAACTGTTTTTT. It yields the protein CASRRTGSNEKLFF.

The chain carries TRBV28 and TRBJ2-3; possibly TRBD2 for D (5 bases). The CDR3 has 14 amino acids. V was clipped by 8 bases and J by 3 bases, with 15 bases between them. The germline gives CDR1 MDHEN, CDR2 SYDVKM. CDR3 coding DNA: TGTGCCAGCGGTAGCGTGGGCACAACAGATACGCAGTATTTT. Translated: CASGSVGTTDTQYF.

The CDR3 DNA sequence: TGTGCCAGCAGCTTGGTTGCGGTTGACGAGCAGTACTTC. Translated: CASSLVAVDEQYF. This chain links TRBV5-8 with TRBJ2-7, with D unresolved. V was cut by 0 bases and J by 5 bases, with 9 bases left in between. CDR3 size: 13 residues. From germline, CDR1 is SGHTS and CDR2 YDEGEE.

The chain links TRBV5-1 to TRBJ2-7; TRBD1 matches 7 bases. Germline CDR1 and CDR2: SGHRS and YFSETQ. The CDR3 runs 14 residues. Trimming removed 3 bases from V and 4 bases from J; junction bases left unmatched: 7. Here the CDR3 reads CASSSPGQKYEQYF. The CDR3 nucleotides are TGCGCCAGCAGCTCCCCGGGACAGAAGTACGAGCAGTACTTC.

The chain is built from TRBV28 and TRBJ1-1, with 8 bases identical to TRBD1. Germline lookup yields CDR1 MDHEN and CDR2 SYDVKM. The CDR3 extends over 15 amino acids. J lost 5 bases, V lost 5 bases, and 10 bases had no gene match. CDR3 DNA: TGTGCCAGCAGTGCCTACGGGACAGGTCAAACTGAAGCTTTCTTT. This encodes CASSAYGTGQTEAFF.

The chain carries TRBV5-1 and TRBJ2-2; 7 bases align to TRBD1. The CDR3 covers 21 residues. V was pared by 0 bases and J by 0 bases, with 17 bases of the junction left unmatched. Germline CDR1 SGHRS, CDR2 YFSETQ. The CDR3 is CASSLGALRTGAITNTGELFF. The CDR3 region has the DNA TGCGCCAGCAGCTTGGGGGCCCTACGTACAGGGGCGATCACGAACACCGGGGAGCTGTTTTTT.

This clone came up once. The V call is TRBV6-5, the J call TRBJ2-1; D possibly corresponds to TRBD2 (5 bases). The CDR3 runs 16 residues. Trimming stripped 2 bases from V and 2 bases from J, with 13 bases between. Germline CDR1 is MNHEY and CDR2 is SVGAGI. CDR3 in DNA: TGTGCCAGCAGTTACGAGGCCGAGCGGCCCTACAATGAGCAGTTCTTC. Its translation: CASSYEAERPYNEQFF.

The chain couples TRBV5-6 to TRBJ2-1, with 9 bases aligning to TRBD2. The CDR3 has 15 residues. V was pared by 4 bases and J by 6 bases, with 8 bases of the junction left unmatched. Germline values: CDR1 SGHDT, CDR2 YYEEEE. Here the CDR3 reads CASSSIAGVGNEQFF. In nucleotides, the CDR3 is TGTGCCAGCAGCAGTATAGCGGGAGTCGGCAATGAGCAGTTCTTC.

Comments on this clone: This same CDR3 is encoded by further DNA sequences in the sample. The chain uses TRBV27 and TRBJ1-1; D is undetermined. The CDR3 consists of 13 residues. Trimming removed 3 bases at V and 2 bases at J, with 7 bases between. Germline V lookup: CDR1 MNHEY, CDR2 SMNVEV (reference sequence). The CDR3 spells CASSFGGNTEAFF. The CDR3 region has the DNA TGTGCCAGCAGTTTTGGAGGAAACACTGAAGCTTTCTTT.

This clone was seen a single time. The CDR3, as DNA: TGTGCCAGCAGCCCCCTTAACACAGATACGCAGTATTTT. Amino acid sequence: CASSPLNTDTQYF. This chain links TRBV13 with TRBJ2-3; D ambiguous. The V end was cut by 5 bases, the J end by 2 bases, with 8 bases between. The CDR3 loop spans 13 amino acids. Looked up from germline, CDR1 is PRHDT and CDR2 is FYEKMQ (reference sequence).

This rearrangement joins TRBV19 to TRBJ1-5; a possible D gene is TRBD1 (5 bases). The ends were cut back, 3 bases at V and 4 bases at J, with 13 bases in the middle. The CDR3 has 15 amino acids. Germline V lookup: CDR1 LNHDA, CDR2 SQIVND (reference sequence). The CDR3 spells CASSMAGRVNQPQHF. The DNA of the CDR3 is TGTGCCAGTAGTATGGCAGGGAGGGTAAATCAGCCCCAGCATTTT. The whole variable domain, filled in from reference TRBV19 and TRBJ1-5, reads DGGITQSPKYLFRKEGQNVTLSCEQNLNHDAMYWYRQDPGQGLRLIYYSQIVNDFQKGDIAEGYSVSREKKESFPLTVTSAQKNPTAFYLCASSMAGRVNQPQHFGDGTRLSIL.

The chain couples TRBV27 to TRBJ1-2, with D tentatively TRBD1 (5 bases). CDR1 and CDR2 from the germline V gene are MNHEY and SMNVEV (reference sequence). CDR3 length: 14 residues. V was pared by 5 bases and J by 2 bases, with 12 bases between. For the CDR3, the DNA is TGTGCCAGCAGTGGTGGTGGGGGGAACTATGGCTACACCTTC. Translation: CASSGGGGNYGYTF.

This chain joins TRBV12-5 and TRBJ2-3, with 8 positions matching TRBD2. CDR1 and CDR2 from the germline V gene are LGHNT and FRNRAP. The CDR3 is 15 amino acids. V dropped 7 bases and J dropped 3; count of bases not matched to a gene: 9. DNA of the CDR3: TGTGCTAGTGCCAAAGCGGGAGTTGGAACAGATACGCAGTATTTT. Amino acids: CASAKAGVGTDTQYF.

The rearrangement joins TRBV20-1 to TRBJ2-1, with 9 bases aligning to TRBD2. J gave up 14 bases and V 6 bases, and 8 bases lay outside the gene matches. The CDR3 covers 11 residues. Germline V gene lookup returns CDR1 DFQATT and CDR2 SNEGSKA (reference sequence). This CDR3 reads CSAPTSGVEFF. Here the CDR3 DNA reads TGCAGTGCGCCGACTAGCGGTGTGGAGTTCTTC.

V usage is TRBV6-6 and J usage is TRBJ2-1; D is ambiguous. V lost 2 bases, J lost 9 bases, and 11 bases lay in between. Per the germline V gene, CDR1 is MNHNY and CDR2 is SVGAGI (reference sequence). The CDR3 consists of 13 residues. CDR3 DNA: TGTGCCAGCAGTTACGGCCCCGCAGGTGAGCAGTTCTTC. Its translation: CASSYGPAGEQFF.

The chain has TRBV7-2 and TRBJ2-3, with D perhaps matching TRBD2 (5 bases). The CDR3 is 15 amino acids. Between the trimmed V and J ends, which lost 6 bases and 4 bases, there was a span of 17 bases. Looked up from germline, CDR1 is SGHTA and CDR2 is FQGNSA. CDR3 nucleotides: TGTGCCAGCAGGCCAACTAGAGGGAGCGCAGATACGCAGTATTTT. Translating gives CASRPTRGSADTQYF.

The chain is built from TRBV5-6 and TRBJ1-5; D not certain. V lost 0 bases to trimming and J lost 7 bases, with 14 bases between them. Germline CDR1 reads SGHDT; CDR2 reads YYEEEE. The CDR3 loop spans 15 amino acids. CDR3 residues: CASSLGLAARQPQHF. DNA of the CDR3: TGTGCCAGCAGCTTGGGGTTGGCGGCGCGGCAGCCCCAGCATTTT.

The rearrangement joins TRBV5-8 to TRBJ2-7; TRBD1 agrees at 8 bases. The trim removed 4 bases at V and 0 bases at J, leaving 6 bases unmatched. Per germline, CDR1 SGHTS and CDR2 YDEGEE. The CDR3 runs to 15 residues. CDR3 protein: CASSAYRGISYEQYF. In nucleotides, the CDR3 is TGTGCCAGCAGCGCTTACAGGGGGATCTCCTACGAGCAGTACTTC.